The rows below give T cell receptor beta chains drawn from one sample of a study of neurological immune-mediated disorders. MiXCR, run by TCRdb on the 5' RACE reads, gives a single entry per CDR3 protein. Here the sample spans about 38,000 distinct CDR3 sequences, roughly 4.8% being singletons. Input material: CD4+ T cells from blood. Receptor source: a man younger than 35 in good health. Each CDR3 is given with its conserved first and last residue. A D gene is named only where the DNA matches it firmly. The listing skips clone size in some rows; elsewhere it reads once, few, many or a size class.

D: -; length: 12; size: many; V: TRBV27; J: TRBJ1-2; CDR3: CASRGGGYGYTF; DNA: TGTGCCAGCCGAGGGGGAGGCTATGGCTACACCTTC
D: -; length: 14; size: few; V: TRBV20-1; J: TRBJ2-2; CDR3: CSARDRTNTGELFF; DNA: TGCAGTGCTAGAGATAGGACGAACACCGGGGAGCTGTTTTTT
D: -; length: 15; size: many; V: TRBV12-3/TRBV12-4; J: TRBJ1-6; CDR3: CASSLDAPAGSPLHF; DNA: TGTGCCAGCAGTTTAGACGCCCCGGCGGGTTCACCCCTCCACTTT
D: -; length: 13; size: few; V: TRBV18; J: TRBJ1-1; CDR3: CASSPGVRSEAFF; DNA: TGTGCCAGCTCACCAGGTGTTAGGTCTGAAGCTTTCTTT
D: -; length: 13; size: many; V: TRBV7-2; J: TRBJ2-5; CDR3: CASSSTGLGTQYF; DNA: TGTGCCAGCAGCTCCACAGGGTTGGGGACCCAGTACTTC
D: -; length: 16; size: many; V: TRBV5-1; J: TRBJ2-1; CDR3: CASSLEQARGYNEQFF; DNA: TGCGCCAGCAGCTTGGAACAGGCGAGGGGTTACAATGAGCAGTTCTTC
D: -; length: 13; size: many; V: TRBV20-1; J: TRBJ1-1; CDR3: CSASPGVGQLAFF; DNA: TGCAGTGCTAGTCCAGGGGTGGGTCAGCTAGCTTTCTTT
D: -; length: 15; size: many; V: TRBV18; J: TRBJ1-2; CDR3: CASSPTADANYGYTF; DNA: TGTGCCAGCTCACCGACTGCGGACGCGAACTATGGCTACACCTTC
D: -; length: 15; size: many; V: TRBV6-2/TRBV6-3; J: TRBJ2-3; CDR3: CASSYDDGSTDTQYF; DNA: TGTGCCAGCAGTTATGACGACGGGAGCACAGATACGCAGTATTTT
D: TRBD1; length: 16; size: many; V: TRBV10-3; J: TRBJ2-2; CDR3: CAISDHGQGAGGELFF; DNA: TGTGCCATCAGTGATCACGGACAGGGGGCAGGAGGGGAGCTGTTTTTT
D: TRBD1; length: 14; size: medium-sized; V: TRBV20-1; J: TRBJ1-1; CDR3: CSAISGGMNTEAFF; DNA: TGCAGTGCCATCTCAGGGGGCATGAACACTGAAGCTTTCTTT
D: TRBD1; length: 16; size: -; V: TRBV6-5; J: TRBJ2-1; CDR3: CASSSYPGQGAYEQFF; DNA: TGTGCCAGCAGTTCCTACCCGGGACAGGGCGCCTATGAGCAGTTCTTC
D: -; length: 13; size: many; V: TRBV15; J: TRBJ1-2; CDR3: CATSTRGGNGYTF; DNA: TGTGCCACCAGCACCCGAGGGGGGAATGGCTACACCTTC
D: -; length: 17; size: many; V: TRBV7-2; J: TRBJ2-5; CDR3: CASSSPGLVVVKETQYF; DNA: TGTGCCAGCAGCTCGCCGGGGCTAGTAGTAGTCAAAGAGACCCAGTACTTC
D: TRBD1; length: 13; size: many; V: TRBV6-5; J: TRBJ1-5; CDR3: CASSWDRNQPQHF; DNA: TGTGCCAGCAGTTGGGACAGAAATCAGCCCCAGCATTTT
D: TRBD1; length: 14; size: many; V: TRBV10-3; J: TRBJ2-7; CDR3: CATKGAGGEDEQYF; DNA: TGTGCCACTAAAGGGGCAGGGGGCGAAGACGAGCAGTACTTC
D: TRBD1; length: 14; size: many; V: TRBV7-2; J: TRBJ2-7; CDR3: CASSPTGNKNEQYF; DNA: TGTGCCAGCAGCCCGACAGGGAATAAGAACGAGCAGTACTTC
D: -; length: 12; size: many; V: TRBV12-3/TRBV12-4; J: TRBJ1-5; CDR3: CASSFRNQPQHF; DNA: TGTGCCAGCAGTTTTCGGAATCAGCCCCAGCATTTT
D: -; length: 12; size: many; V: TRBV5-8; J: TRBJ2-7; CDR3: CASSYGPYEQYF; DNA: TGTGCCAGCAGCTATGGCCCCTACGAGCAGTACTTC
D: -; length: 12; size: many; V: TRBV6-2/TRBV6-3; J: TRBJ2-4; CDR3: CASSPSKNIQYF; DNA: TGTGCCAGCAGTCCGTCCAAAAACATTCAGTACTTC
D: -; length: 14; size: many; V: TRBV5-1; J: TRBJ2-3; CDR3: CASSLGVSTDTQYF; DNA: TGCGCCAGCAGCTTGGGAGTTAGCACAGATACGCAGTATTTT
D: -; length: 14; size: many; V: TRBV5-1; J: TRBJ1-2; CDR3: CASSITTSDYGYTF; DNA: TGCGCCAGCAGCATCACCACCTCGGACTATGGCTACACCTTC
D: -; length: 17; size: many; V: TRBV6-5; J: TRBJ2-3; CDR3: CASSYSRTRASTDTQYF; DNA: TGTGCCAGCAGTTACTCGAGGACACGAGCTAGCACAGATACGCAGTATTTT
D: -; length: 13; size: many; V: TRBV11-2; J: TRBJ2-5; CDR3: CASSHAGQETQYF; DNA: TGTGCCAGCAGCCACGCAGGTCAGGAGACCCAGTACTTC
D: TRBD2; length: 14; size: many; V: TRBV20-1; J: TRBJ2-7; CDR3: CSAHPGGRSYEQYF; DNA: TGCAGTGCTCATCCGGGGGGTAGGTCCTACGAGCAGTACTTC
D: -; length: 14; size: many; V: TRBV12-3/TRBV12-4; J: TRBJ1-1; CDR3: CASSPGRLNTEAFF; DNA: TGTGCCAGCAGTCCGGGACGGCTAAACACTGAAGCTTTCTTT
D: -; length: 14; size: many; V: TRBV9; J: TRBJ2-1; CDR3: CASSVDPGKNEQFF; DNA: TGTGCCAGCAGCGTAGATCCCGGGAAAAATGAGCAGTTCTTC
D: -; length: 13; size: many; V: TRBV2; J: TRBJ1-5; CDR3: CASRRDSNQPQHF; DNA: TGTGCCAGCCGCAGGGATAGCAATCAGCCCCAGCATTTT
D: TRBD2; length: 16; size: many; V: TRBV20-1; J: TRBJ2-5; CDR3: CSATGTSGFWQETQYF; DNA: TGCAGTGCCACCGGGACTAGCGGGTTTTGGCAAGAGACCCAGTACTTC
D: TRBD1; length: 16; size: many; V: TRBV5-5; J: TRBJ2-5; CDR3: CASRPALGQHQETQYF; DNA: TGTGCCAGCAGGCCCGCACTGGGACAGCATCAAGAGACCCAGTACTTC
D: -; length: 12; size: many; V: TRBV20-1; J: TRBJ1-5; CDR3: CSVALSNQPQHF; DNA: TGCAGTGTCGCCCTTAGCAATCAGCCCCAGCATTTT
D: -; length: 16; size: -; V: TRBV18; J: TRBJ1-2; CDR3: CASSLTGTAGSGGYTF; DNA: TGTGCCAGCTCACTAACTGGGACGGCCGGCAGTGGGGGCTACACCTTC
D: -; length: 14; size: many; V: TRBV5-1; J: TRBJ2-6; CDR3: CASSLLSGANVLTF; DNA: TGCGCCAGCAGCTTGTTGTCTGGGGCCAACGTCCTGACTTTC
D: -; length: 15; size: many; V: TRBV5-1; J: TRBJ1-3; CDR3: CASSLGTVSGNTIYF; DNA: TGCGCCAGCAGCTTGGGAACGGTCTCTGGAAACACCATATATTTT
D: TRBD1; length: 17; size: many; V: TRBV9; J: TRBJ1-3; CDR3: CASSVEPGQGIGNTIYF; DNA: TGTGCCAGCAGCGTCGAGCCAGGACAGGGGATCGGAAACACCATATATTTT
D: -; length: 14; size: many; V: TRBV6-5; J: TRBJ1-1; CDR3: CASRDRDPWTEAFF; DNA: TGTGCCAGCAGGGACCGGGACCCCTGGACTGAAGCTTTCTTT
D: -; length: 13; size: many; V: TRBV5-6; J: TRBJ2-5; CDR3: CASSLAGAETQYF; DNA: TGTGCCAGCAGCTTGGCAGGGGCAGAGACCCAGTACTTC
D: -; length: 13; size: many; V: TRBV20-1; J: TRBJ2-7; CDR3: CSAPPGHHSEQYF; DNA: TGCAGTGCTCCGCCGGGACATCATAGCGAGCAGTACTTC
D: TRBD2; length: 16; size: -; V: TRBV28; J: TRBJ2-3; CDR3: CASSLRGGAAPDTQYF; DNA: TGTGCCAGCAGTTTGCGGGGGGGCGCCGCCCCAGATACGCAGTATTTT
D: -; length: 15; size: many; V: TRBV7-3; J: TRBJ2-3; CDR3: CASSPDSSSTDTQYF; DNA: TGTGCCAGCAGCCCTGACAGCTCTAGCACAGATACGCAGTATTTT
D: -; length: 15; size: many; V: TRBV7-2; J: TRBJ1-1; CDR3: CASSFIPPGGTEAFF; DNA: TGTGCCAGCAGCTTTATTCCTCCGGGGGGGACTGAAGCTTTCTTT
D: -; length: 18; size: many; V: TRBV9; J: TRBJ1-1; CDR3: CASSVVHPGQESNTEAFF; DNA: TGTGCCAGCAGCGTAGTTCATCCGGGACAAGAGTCGAACACTGAAGCTTTCTTT
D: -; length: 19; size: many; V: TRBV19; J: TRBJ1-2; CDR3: CASSMDGARRGGAVSGYTF; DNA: TGTGCCAGTAGTATGGACGGCGCGCGAAGAGGTGGGGCTGTTAGTGGCTACACCTTC
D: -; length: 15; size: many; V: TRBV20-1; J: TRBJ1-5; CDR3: CSAIPARGWDQPQHF; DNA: TGCAGTGCGATACCAGCACGGGGTTGGGATCAGCCCCAGCATTTT
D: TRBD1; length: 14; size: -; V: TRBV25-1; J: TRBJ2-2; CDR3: CASSRTGDTGELFF; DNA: TGTGCCAGCAGCCGGACAGGGGACACCGGGGAGCTGTTTTTT
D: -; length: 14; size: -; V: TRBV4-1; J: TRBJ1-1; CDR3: CASSQDTTNTEAFF; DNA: TGCGCCAGCAGCCAAGATACAACGAACACTGAAGCTTTCTTT
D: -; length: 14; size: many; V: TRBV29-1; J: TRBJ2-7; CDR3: CSVGGQGSSYEQYF; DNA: TGCAGCGTCGGGGGGCAGGGGTCCTCCTACGAGCAGTACTTC